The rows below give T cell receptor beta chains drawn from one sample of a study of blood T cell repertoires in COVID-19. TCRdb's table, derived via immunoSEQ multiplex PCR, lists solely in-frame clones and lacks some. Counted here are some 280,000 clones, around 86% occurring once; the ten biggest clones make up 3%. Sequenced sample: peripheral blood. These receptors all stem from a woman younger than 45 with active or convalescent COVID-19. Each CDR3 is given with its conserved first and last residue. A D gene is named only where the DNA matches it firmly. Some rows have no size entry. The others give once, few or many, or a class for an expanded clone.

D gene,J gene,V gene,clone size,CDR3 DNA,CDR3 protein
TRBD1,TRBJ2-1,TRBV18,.,TGTGCCAGCTGCCGGGACAGGGGCTACAATGAGCAGTTCTTC,CASCRDRGYNEQFF
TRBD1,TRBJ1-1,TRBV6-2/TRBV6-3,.,TGTGCCAGCAGCCACCGGGGACAGGGGGAGAGAGGTTTCTTT,CASSHRGQGERGFF
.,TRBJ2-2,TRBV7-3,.,TGTGCCAGCAGCTTATTGGGGGGACGAAACACCGGGGAGCTGTTTTTT,CASSLLGGRNTGELFF
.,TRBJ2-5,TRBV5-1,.,TGCGCCAGCAGCTTGTGGGGCAGGGGCGAGACCCAATACTTC,CASSLWGRGETQYF
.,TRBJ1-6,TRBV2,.,TGTGCCAGCAACCAAGGGGGGGCCTTCACTTCACCCCTCCACTTT,CASNQGGAFTSPLHF
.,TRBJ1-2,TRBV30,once,TGTGCCTGGAGTGTCGGGAGGAGTGGCTACACCTTC,CAWSVGRSGYTF
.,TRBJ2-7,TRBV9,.,TGTGCCAGCAGCGTAAGGGGGTCCGATGAGCAGTACTTC,CASSVRGSDEQYF
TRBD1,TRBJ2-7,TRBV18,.,TGTGCCAGCTCACCAGGGACAGGGGGTGGTTACGAGCAGTACTTC,CASSPGTGGGYEQYF
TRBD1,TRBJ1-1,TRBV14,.,TGTGCCAGCAGCCAAGATTTTCGGACAGGGGTCACTGAAGCTTTCTTT,CASSQDFRTGVTEAFF
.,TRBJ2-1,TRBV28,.,TGTGCCAGCCGGTGGGGCGAGAGCTCCTACAATGAGCAGTTCTTC,CASRWGESSYNEQFF
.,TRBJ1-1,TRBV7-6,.,TGTGCCAGCAGCTTTAAAACTCCGGGACTAGGCGGGATAAACACTGAAGCTTTCTTT,CASSFKTPGLGGINTEAFF
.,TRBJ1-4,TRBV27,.,TGTGCCAGCCGAGGACAATCTGGTAATGAAAAACTGTTTTTT,CASRGQSGNEKLFF
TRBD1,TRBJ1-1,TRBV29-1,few,TGCAGCGGTGGACAGGGAAATGAAGCTTTCTTT,CSGGQGNEAFF
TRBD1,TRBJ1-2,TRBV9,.,TGTGCCAGCAGCTCCCGTAGTGGGACAGTCTCACCCGCGGCATATGGCTACACCTTC,CASSSRSGTVSPAAYGYTF
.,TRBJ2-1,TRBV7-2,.,TGTGCCAGCAGCCTCCTATGGCGGGGGCCATACAATGAGCAGTTCTTC,CASSLLWRGPYNEQFF
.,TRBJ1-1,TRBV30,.,TGTGCCTGGAGTTATCTTGGACGGGAGAGGAACACTGAAGCTTTCTTT,CAWSYLGRERNTEAFF
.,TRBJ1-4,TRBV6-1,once,TGTGCCAGCAGTGAACAGGTCGGACAGCCTAATGAAAAACTGTTTTTT,CASSEQVGQPNEKLFF
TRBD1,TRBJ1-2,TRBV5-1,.,TGCGCCAGCAGCTTCGGGACAGGGATCAACTATGGCTACACCTTC,CASSFGTGINYGYTF
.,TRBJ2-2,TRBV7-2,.,TGTGCCAGCAGCTTAGGGGGGCGAAACACCGGGGAGCTGTTTTTT,CASSLGGRNTGELFF
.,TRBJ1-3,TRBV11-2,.,TGTGCCAGCAGCTTAGATCGGGAGGCCACCATATATTTT,CASSLDREATIYF
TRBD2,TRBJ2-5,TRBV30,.,TGTGCCTGGACGCTAGCGGGGGCCTGGGGAGAGACCCAGTACTTC,CAWTLAGAWGETQYF
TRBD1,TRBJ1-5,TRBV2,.,TGTGCCAGCATGGACAGGGGGGCAGGGACCCAGCATTTT,CASMDRGAGTQHF
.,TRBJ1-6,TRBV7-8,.,TGTGCCACTGGAGAAGGGGCGGATTCACCCCTCCACTTT,CATGEGADSPLHF
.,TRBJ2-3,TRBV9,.,TGTGCCAGCAGCGTAGATATCACAGATACGCAGTATTTT,CASSVDITDTQYF
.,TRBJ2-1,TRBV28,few,TGTGCCAGCAGTTCCCCCCATAACGGGATCAATGAGCAGTTCTTC,CASSSPHNGINEQFF
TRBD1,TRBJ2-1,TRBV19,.,TGTGCCAGTAGTATAGCGGCGACAGGGGATGAGCAGTTCTTC,CASSIAATGDEQFF
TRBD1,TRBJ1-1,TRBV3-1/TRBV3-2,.,TGTGCCAGCAGCCCTACATCCGGGACAGGGGCTGAAGCTTTCTTT,CASSPTSGTGAEAFF
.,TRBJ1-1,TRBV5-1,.,TGCGCCAGCAGCCGGGGGAACACTGAAGCTTTCTTT,CASSRGNTEAFF
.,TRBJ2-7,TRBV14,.,TGTGCCAGCAGCCAAGACAGGTACGGCAAGCAGTACTTC,CASSQDRYGKQYF
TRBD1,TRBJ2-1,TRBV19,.,TGTGCCAGTAGTACCGCCGGGACAGGGGTCTACAATGAGCAGTTCTTC,CASSTAGTGVYNEQFF
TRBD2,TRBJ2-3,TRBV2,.,TGTGCCAGCGAGCTAGCGGGGGGGGCAGATACGCAGTATTTT,CASELAGGADTQYF
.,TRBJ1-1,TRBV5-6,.,TGTGCCAGCAGCTTGTCCGGGGTTAACACTGAAGCTTTCTTT,CASSLSGVNTEAFF
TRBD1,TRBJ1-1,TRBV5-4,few,TGTGCCAGCAGCGTGGACAGGTTAATGAACACTGAAGCTTTCTTT,CASSVDRLMNTEAFF
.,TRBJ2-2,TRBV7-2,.,TGTGCCAGCAGCTTAGGGTTCCGTAGGTCAGGGTCCCCCGGGGAGCTGTTTTTT,CASSLGFRRSGSPGELFF
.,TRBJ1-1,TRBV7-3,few,TGTGCCAGCAGCCCCTTCAGGATCTCGAACACTGAAGCTTTCTTT,CASSPFRISNTEAFF
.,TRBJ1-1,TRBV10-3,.,TGTGCCATCAGTGAGTCCCGGGGTTTGGGCACTGAAGCTTTCTTT,CAISESRGLGTEAFF
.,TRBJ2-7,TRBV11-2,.,TGTGCCAGCAGCTTGGTGACTTACGAGCAGTACTTC,CASSLVTYEQYF
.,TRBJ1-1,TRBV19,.,TGTGCCAGTAGGCGCATAGTCGGTAGCTACACTGAAGCTTTCTTT,CASRRIVGSYTEAFF
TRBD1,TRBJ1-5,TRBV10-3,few,TGTGCCATCAGTGAGGGTCAGGGGGCATTTTCAGATCAGCCCCAGCATTTT,CAISEGQGAFSDQPQHF
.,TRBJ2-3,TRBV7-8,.,TGTGCCAGCAGCCACCGGGTGTGGGGCACAGATACGCAGTATTTT,CASSHRVWGTDTQYF
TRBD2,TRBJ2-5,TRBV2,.,TGTGCCAGCACACGGGAGGTAGGCGAGACCCAGTACTTC,CASTREVGETQYF
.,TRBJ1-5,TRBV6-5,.,TGTGCCAGCAGCTTTGACAGAGATCAGCCCCAGCATTTT,CASSFDRDQPQHF
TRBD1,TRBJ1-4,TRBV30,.,TGTGCCTCCGGGACAGGGTTCGGAAAACTGTTTTTT,CASGTGFGKLFF
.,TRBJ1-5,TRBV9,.,TGTGCCAGCAGCGTAGGGGGCGGTTTTAATCAGCCCCAGCATTTT,CASSVGGGFNQPQHF
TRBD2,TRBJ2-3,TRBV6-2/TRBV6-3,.,TGTGCCAGCAGTTACACTTCGGGACTAGCGAATACGCAGTATTTT,CASSYTSGLANTQYF
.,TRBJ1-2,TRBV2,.,TGTGCCAGCACCGTCGGACTTGGCTACACCTTC,CASTVGLGYTF
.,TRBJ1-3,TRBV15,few,TGTGCCACCAGCAGAGACACTGCCCGAACGGGGAACACCATATATTTT,CATSRDTARTGNTIYF
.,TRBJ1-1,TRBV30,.,TGTGCCTGGGTCGTGGGGGGCACTGAAGCTTTCTTT,CAWVVGGTEAFF
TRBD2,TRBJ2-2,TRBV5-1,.,TGCGCCAGCAGCATCCCCAGCGGGGGGATCACCGGGGAGCTGTTTTTT,CASSIPSGGITGELFF
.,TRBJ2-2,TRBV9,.,TGTGCCAGCAGCCTTGCCCCTCACAGGGCTCCCCCCGGGGAGCTGTTTTTT,CASSLAPHRAPPGELFF
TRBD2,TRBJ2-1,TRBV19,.,TGTGCCAGTAGTATTGGGATAGCGGGGGGGCCGGTCAATGAGCAGTTCTTC,CASSIGIAGGPVNEQFF
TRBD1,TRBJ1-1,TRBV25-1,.,TGTGCCAGCAGTCCACTGGGACAGGGATTGAACACTGAAGCTTTCTTT,CASSPLGQGLNTEAFF
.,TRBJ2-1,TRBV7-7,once,TGTGCTAGCAGTCCTACAGGGTTCTCCTACAATGAGCAGTTCTTC,CASSPTGFSYNEQFF
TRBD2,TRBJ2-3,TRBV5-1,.,TGCGCCAGCAGGATTGCGGGACTAAGCACAGATACGCAGTATTTT,CASRIAGLSTDTQYF
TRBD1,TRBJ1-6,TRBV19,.,TGTGCCAGTAGGCATACCGGGACAGGGGGTTCACCCCTCCACTTT,CASRHTGTGGSPLHF